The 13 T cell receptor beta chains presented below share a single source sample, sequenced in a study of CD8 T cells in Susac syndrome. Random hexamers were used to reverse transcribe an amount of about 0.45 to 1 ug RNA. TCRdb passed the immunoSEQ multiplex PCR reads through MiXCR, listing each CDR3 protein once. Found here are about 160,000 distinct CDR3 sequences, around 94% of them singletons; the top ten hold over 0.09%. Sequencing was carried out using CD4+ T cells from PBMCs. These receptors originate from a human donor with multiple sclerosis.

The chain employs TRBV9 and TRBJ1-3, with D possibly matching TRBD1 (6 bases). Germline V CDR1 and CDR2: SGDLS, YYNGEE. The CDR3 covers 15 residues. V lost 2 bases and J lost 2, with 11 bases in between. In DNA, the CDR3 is TGTGCCAGCAGCGTTCAGGGGCAGGCTGGAAACACCATATATTTT. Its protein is CASSVQGQAGNTIYF. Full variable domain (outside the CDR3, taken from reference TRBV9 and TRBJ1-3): DSGVTQTPKHLITATGQRVTLRCSPRSGDLSVYWYQQSLDQGLQFLIQYYNGEERAKGNILERFSAQQFPDLHSELNLSSLELGDSALYFCASSVQGQAGNTIYFGEGSWLTVV.

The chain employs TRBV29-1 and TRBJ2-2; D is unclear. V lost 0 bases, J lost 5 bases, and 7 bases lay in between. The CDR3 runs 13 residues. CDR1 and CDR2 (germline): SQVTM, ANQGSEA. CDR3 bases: TGCAGCGTTGAAGATCACGCGACCGGGGAGCTGTTTTTT. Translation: CSVEDHATGELFF.

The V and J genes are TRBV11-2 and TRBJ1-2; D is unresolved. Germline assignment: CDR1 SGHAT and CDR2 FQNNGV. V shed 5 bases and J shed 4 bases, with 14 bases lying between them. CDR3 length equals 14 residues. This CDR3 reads CASSSPRQFYGYTF. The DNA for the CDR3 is TGTGCCAGCAGCAGCCCGAGGCAGTTCTATGGCTACACCTTC.

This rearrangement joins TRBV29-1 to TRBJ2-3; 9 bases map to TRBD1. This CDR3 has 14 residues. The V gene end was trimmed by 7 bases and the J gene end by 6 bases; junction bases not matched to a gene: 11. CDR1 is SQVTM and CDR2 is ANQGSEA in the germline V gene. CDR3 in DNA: TGCAGCGCCAGTGTGGACAGGGGCGTTGATACGCAGTATTTT. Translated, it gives CSASVDRGVDTQYF.

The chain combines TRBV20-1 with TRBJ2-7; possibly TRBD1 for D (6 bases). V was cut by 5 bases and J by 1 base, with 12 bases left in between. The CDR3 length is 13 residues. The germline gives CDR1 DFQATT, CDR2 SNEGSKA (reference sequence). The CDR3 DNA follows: TGCAGTGCTCAGGGGATCGGGTCCTACGAGCAGTACTTC. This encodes CSAQGIGSYEQYF.

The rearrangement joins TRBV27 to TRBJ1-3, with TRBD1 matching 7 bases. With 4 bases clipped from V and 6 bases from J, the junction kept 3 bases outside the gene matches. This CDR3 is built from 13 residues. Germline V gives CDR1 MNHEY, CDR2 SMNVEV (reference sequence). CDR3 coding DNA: TGTGCCAGCAGTTCGGGACAGTCAAACACCATATATTTT. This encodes CASSSGQSNTIYF.

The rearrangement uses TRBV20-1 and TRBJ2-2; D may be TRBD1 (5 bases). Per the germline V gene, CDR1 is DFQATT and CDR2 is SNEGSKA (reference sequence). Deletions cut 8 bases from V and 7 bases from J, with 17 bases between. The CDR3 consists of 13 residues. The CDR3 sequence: CSPLQGLSGELFF. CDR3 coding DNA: TGCAGTCCCCTCCAGGGTTTGAGCGGGGAGCTGTTTTTT.

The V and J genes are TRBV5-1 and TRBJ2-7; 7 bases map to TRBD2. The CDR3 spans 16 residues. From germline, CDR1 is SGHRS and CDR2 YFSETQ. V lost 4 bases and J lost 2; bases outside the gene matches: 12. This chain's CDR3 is CASSMAYERGAYEQYF. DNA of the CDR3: TGCGCCAGCAGCATGGCTTATGAGCGGGGAGCCTACGAGCAGTACTTC.

The CDR3 spells CASSLVEVTGYTF. The DNA of the CDR3 is TGTGCCAGCAGCTTAGTAGAGGTCACGGGCTACACCTTC. The chain recombines TRBV7-9 with TRBJ1-2; D is ambiguous. With 1 base removed from V and 8 bases from J, the gap between germline ends came to 11 bases. The germline V gene encodes CDR1 SEHNR and CDR2 FQNEAQ (reference sequence). The length of the CDR3 is 13 residues.

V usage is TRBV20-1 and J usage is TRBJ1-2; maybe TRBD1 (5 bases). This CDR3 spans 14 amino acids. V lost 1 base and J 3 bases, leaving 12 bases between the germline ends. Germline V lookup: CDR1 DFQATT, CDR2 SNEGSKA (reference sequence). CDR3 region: CSARGGEGHYGYTF. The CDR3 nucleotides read TGCAGTGCTAGAGGGGGAGAGGGGCACTATGGCTACACCTTC.

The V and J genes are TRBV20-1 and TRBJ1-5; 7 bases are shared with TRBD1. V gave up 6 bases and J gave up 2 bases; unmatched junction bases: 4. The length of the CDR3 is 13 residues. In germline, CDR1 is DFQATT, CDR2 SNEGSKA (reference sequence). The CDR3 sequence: CSAPDRGNQPQHF. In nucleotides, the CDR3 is TGCAGTGCACCCGACAGGGGCAATCAGCCCCAGCATTTT.

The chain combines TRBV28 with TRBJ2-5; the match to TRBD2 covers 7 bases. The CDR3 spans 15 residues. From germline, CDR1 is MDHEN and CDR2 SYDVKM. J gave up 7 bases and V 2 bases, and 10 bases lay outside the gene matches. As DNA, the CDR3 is TGTGCCAGCAGTTTAGGGAGGGCAGCCGAAGGGACCCAGTACTTC. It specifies CASSLGRAAEGTQYF.

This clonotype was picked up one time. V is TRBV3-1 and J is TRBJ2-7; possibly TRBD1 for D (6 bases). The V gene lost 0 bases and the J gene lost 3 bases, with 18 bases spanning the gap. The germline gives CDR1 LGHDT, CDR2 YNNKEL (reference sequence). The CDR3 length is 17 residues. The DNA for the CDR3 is TGTGCCAGCAGCCAAGACTTTAATTACAGGGCCGGCTACGAGCAGTACTTC. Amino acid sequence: CASSQDFNYRAGYEQYF.